The source of this TCR beta chain is a study of blood T cell repertoires in COVID-19. Study details: The samples span acute and convalescent COVID-19 from the United States, Italy and Spain. T cells, B-cell-depleted T cells, or PBMCs supplied cDNA or gDNA.

Authors' analysis steps: Reference gene primers were amplified, and this amplification served to estimate nucleated cell counts. Method: immunoSEQ multiplex PCR; TCRdb's copy keeps in-frame clones and lacks some. V and J calls plus clone size are reproduced from that table; the DNA served to infer D and trimming. Here the sample spans 55,000 to 75,000 clones, over 75% being singletons. This CDR3 region has 15 residues. The V segment lost 1 base and the J segment 2 bases; nucleotides outside the gene matches: 2. Germline assignment: CDR1 SGHTA and CDR2 FQGNSA. V and J are TRBV7-2 and TRBJ2-3, with 8 bases lining up with TRBD2. This TCR was recovered from a human donor in a cohort sampled during active COVID-19. Sequencing was carried out using peripheral blood. CDR3 loop: CASSLGGRLTDTQYF. CDR3 bases: TGTGCCAGCAGCTTAGGCGGGAGGCTCACAGATACGCAGTATTTT.